This TCR beta chain is drawn from a study of a mutant IDH1 vaccine in newly diagnosed glioma. In the study overall: The start of vaccination came 4-6 weeks after radiotherapy alone, or with temozolomide cycles. Treated patients were around 62% male, around 38% female, mean age about 41 years. Study-wide results and caveats: Seemingly, top peripheral T cell clonotype changes bore no relation to pseudoprogression. Detectable vaccine-induced immune responses arose in around 92% of patients.

The V gene lost 4 bases and the J gene lost 6 bases, with 15 bases spanning the gap. The CDR3 totals 13 residues. Germline-derived CDR1 and CDR2 are SQVTM and ANQGSEA. In this sample, this clone turned up once. The antigen remains unidentified. Sequencing was performed with immunoSEQ multiplex PCR; in TCRdb, only in-frame clones are kept and a portion is missing. The table lists under 150,000 clones, 90% of them singletons. The time point is: week 11, during vaccination. The content of each vaccine dose was 300 ug of mutant IDH1 20-mer peptide, and topical imiquimod accompanied it. The V gene is TRBV29-1, the J gene TRBJ1-1; D is unclear. The TCR was taken from a woman aged 45-60 years with glioma. This specimen was PBMCs, taken from a glioma patient whose treatment included an IDH1 peptide vaccine. This CDR3 reads CSVAPMGDAEAFF. In nucleotides, the CDR3 is TGCAGCGTTGCCCCAATGGGAGACGCTGAAGCTTTCTTT.